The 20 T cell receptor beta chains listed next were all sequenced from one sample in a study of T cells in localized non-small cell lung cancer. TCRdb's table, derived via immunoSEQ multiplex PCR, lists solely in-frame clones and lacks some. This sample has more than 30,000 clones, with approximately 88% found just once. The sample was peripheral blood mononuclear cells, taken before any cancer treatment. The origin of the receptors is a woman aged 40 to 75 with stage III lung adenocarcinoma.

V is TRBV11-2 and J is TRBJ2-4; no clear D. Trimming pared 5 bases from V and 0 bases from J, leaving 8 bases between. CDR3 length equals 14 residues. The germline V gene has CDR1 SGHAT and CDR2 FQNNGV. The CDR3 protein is CASSQILAKNIQYF. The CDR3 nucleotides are TGTGCCAGCAGCCAGATCTTAGCCAAAAACATTCAGTACTTC. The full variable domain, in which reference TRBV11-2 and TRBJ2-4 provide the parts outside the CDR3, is EAGVAQSPRYKIIEKRQSVAFWCNPISGHATLYWYQQILGQGPKLLIQFQNNGVVDDSQLPKDRFSAERLKGVDSTLKIQPAKLEDSAVYLCASSQILAKNIQYFGAGTRLSVL.

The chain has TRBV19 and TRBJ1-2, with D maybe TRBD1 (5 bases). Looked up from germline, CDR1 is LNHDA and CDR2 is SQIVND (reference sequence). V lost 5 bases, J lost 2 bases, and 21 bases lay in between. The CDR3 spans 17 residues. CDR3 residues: CASSGGPPDSRNYGYTF. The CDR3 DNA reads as TGTGCCAGTAGTGGGGGTCCTCCTGACAGCCGAAACTATGGCTACACCTTC.

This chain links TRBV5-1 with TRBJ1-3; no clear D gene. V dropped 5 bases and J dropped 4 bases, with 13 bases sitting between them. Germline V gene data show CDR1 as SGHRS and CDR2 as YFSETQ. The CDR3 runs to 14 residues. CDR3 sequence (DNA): TGCGCCAGCAGAGTGTCCCAGTCGGGAAACACCATATATTTT. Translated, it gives CASRVSQSGNTIYF.

The CDR3 nucleotides are TGTGCCAGCAGCTTAGGTAGCGGGGCGGGAGAGACCCAGTACTTC. It translates to CASSLGSGAGETQYF. The chain has TRBV7-3 and TRBJ2-5, with 8 bases identical to TRBD2. Looked up from germline, CDR1 is SGHTA and CDR2 is FQGTGA. The J segment lost 4 bases and the V segment lost 2 bases, leaving 6 bases of the junction unmatched. The CDR3 sequence is 15 residues long.

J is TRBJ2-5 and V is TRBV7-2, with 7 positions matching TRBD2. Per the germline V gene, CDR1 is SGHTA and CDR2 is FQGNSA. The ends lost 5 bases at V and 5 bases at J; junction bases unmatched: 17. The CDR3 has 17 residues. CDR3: CASSSRPSGALGETQYF. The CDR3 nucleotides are TGTGCCAGCAGCAGTCGGCCTAGCGGTGCCCTCGGGGAGACCCAGTACTTC.

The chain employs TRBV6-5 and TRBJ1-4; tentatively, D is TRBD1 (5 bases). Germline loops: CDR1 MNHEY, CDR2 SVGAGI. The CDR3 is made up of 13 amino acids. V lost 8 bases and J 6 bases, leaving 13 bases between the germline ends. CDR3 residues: CASRDGFYEKLFF. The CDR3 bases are TGTGCCAGCCGGGACGGATTCTATGAAAAACTGTTTTTT.

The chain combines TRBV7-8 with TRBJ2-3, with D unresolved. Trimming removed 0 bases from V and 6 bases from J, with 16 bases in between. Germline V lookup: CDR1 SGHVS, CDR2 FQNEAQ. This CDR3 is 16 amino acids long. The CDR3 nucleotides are TGTGCCAGCAGCTTAGCACCGGCTGGCACAGCGGATACGCAGTATTTT. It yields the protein CASSLAPAGTADTQYF.

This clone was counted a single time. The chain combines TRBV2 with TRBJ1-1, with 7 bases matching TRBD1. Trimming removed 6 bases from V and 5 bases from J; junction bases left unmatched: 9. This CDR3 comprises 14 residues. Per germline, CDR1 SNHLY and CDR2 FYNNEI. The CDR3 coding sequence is TGTGCCAGCAGGGCCCAGGGGGGGAGTACTGAAGCTTTCTTT. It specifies CASRAQGGSTEAFF.

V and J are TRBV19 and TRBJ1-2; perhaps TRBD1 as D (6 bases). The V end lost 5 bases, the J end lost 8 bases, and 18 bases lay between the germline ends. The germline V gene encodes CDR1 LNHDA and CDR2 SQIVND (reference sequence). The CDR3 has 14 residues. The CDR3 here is CASSGRWGAQGYTF. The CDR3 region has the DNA TGTGCCAGTAGTGGAAGGTGGGGGGCGCAGGGCTACACCTTC.

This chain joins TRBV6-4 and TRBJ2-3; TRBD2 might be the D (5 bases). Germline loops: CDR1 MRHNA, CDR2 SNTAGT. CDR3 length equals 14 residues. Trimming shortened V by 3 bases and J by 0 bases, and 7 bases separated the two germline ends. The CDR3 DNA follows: TGTGCCAGCAGTGAGACTATTAGCACAGATACGCAGTATTTT. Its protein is CASSETISTDTQYF.

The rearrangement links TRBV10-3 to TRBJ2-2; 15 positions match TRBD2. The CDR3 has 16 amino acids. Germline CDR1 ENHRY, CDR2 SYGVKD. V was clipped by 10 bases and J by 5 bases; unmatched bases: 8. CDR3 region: CATRTSGGAGTGELFF. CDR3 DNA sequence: TGTGCCACCCGGACTAGCGGGGGGGCCGGTACCGGGGAGCTGTTTTTT.

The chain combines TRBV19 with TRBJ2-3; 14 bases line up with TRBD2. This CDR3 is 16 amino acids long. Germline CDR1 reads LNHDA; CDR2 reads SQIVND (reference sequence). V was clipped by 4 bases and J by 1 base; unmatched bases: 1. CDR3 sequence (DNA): TGTGCCAGTAGTACGGGACTAGCGGGGGGCACAGATACGCAGTATTTT. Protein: CASSTGLAGGTDTQYF.

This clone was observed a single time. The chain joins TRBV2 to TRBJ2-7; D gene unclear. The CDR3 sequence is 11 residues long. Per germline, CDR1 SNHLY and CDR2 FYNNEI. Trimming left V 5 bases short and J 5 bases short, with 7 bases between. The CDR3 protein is CASSPRNEQYF. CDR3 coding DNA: TGTGCCAGCAGTCCCCGGAACGAGCAGTACTTC.

For the CDR3, the DNA is TGCGCCAGCAGCTTGGTTGTAGCGGGGCAAGAGACCCAGTACTTC. Its translation is CASSLVVAGQETQYF. This sequence joins TRBV5-1 and TRBJ2-5; 8 nucleotides agree with TRBD2. Losses at the gene ends were 0 bases for V and 2 bases for J; bases not matched to a gene: 3. Germline V gene data show CDR1 as SGHRS and CDR2 as YFSETQ. The CDR3 extends over 15 amino acids.

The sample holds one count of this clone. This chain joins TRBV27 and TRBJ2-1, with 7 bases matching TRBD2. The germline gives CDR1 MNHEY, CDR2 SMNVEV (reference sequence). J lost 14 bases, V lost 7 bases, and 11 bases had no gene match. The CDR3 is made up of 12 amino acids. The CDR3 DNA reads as TGTGCCAGCATAGCGGGCGGAGGGGTAGAGTTCTTC. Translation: CASIAGGGVEFF.

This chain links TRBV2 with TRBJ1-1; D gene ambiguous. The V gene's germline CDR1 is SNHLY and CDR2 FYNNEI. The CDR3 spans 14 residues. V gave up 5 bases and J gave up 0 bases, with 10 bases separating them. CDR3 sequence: CASSSTWMNTEAFF. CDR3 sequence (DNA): TGTGCCAGCAGTTCTACATGGATGAACACTGAAGCTTTCTTT.

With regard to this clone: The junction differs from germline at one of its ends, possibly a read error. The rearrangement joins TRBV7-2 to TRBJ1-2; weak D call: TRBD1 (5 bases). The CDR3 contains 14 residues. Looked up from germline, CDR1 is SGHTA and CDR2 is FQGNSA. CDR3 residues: CASTPGQQYNGHTF. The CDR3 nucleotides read TGTGCCAGCACCCCGGGGCAGCAGTATAATGGCCACACCTTC.

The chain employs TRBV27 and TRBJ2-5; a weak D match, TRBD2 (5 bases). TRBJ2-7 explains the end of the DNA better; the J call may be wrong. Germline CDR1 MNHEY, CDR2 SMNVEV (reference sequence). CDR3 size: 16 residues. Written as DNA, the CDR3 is TGTGCCAGCAGCTTCCTAGGGCGGGCGAGCTCCTACGAGCAGTACTTC. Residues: CASSFLGRASSYEQYF.

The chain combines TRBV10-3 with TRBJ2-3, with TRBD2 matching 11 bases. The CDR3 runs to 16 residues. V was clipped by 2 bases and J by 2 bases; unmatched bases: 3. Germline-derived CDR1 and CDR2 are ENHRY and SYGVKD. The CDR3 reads CAISEASGGFTDTQYF. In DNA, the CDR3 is TGTGCCATCAGTGAGGCTAGCGGGGGGTTCACAGATACGCAGTATTTT.

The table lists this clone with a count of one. CDR3 residues: CASSPWRGQSNYGYTF. In DNA, the CDR3 is TGTGCCAGCAGCCCGTGGAGGGGGCAATCTAACTATGGCTACACCTTC. This chain joins TRBV5-4 and TRBJ1-2, with 7 bases aligning to TRBD1. The CDR3 runs to 16 residues. J gave up 0 bases and V 4 bases, and 9 bases lay outside the gene matches. Per the germline V gene, CDR1 is SGHNT and CDR2 is YYREEE (reference sequence).